This T cell receptor (beta chain) derives from a study of blood T cell repertoires in COVID-19. Membership in each cohort depended on participant-reported clinical history. Recovery meant two consecutive negative NP/OP PCR tests, professional clearance, or resolved symptoms. Trimming removed 6 bases from V and 15 bases from J; junction bases left unmatched: 9. From germline, CDR1 is SNHLY and CDR2 FYNNEI. This CDR3 region has 14 residues. Clones were read by immunoSEQ multiplex PCR, and TCRdb kept only the in-frame ones, dropping some. The sample includes 360,000 or so clones, nearly 90% seen only once; the top ten take about 1.7%.

This clonotype was sampled from a young woman who had recovered from COVID-19. The sequenced sample was PBMCs or T cells enriched from blood (not recorded which). This chain uses TRBV2 with TRBJ1-6, with 12 positions matching TRBD1. CDR3 loop: CASRAGTGGLGLHF. CDR3 bases: TGTGCCAGCAGGGCGGGGACAGGGGGCCTCGGCCTCCACTTT.